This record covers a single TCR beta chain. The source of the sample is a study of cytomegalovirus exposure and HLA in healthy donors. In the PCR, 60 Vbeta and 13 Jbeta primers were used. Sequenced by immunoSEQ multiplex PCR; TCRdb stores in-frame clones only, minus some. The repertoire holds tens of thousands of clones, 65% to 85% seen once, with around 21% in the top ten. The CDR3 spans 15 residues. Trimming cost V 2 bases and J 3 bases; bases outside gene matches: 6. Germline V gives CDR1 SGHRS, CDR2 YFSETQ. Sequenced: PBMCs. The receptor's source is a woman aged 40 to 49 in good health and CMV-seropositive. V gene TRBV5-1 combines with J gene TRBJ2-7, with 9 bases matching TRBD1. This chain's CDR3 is CASSFGDREVYEQYF. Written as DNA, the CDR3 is TGCGCCAGCAGCTTTGGGGACAGGGAGGTCTACGAGCAGTACTTC. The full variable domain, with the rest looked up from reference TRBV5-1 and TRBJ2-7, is KAGVTQTPRYLIKTRGQQVTLSCSPISGHRSVSWYQQTPGQGLQFLFEYFSETQRNKGNFPGRFSGRQFSNSRSEMNVSTLELGDSALYLCASSFGDREVYEQYFGPGTRLTVT.